The 3 T cell receptor beta chains presented below share a single source sample, sequenced in a study of identical twins. TCRdb re-called the 5' RACE reads through MiXCR, storing one row per CDR3 protein. The sample lists 500,000 to 700,000 distinct CDR3 sequences, under 8.5% occurring once. This sample also appeared in a second study, on yellow fever vaccine responses in identical twins.

Sample: PBMCs. Receptors originate from a woman aged 18-29 years in good health.

The chain recombines TRBV6-1 with TRBJ1-1; D ambiguous. Germline V gives CDR1 MNHNS, CDR2 SASEGT. Trimming shortened V by 6 bases and J by 2 bases, and 13 bases separated the two germline ends. The CDR3 has 14 residues. CDR3 loop: CASSPVQANTEAFF. The CDR3, as DNA: TGTGCCAGCAGCCCCGTCCAGGCTAACACTGAAGCTTTCTTT.

The V call is TRBV7-9, the J call TRBJ2-3; D is undetermined. The CDR3 loop spans 14 amino acids. CDR1 is SEHNR and CDR2 is FQNEAQ in the germline V gene (reference sequence). V was trimmed by 4 bases and J by 2 bases, leaving 10 bases between them. The CDR3: CASSSDGFTDTQYF. Here the CDR3 DNA reads TGTGCCAGCAGCTCGGACGGATTCACAGATACGCAGTATTTT. The full variable domain, its missing parts supplied by reference TRBV7-9 and TRBJ2-3, is DTGVSQNPRHKITKRGQNVTFRCDPISEHNRLYWYRQTLGQGPEFLTYFQNEAQLEKSRLLSDRFSAERPKGSFSTLEIQRTEQGDSAMYLCASSSDGFTDTQYFGPGTRLTVL.

The chain joins TRBV15 to TRBJ2-1; 8 bases map to TRBD1. V lost 5 bases, J lost 3 bases, and 3 bases stayed unmatched. The V gene's germline CDR1 is LNHNV and CDR2 YYDKDF (reference sequence). CDR3 length: 14 residues. As DNA, the CDR3 is TGTGCCACCAGCGTCAGGGGGCTCTACAATGAGCAGTTCTTC. It codes for CATSVRGLYNEQFF.